At least ten counts were recorded for the clone carrying this T cell receptor beta chain. Trimming cost V 2 bases and J 4 bases, with 8 bases left between them. From germline, CDR1 is SQVTM and CDR2 ANQGSEA. The CDR3 length is 12 residues. This sample was included in a study of metastatic and nonmetastatic thyroid tumors. Treatment of any kind had been given to no patient before thyroid surgery. TCRdb re-called the PCR reads through MiXCR. The sample includes tens of thousands of clones, 15% to 20% of them seen just once. The TCR comes from a male donor with papillary thyroid cancer or a benign thyroid nodule (not recorded which). Some clones in this sample may be carry-over from other donors' samples. The specimen sequenced was blood. The rearrangement links TRBV29-1 to TRBJ1-2; no definite D call. The CDR3 DNA follows: TGCAGCGTTGAAACAGCAAGCTATGGCTACACCTTC. Protein product: CSVETASYGYTF.